This TCR beta chain comes out of a study of cytotoxic CD8 clonotypes in ibrutinib-treated CLL. Study as a whole: The patients comprised about a dozen relapsed/refractory and about 14 treatment-naive cases, roughly 18 IGHV unmutated. Patients gave response samples after a median about eleven months of treatment, range 6 to 36.

Note on this clone: The antigen is not known.

Study findings and constraints: Stable or contracted on treatment, public clonotypes were also uncommon.

The V and J ends lost 2 bases and 5 bases respectively, with 12 bases between them. The length of the CDR3 is 14 residues. The germline V gene encodes CDR1 MDHEN and CDR2 SYDVKM. Sequencing used immunoSEQ multiplex PCR; TCRdb keeps in-frame clones, though not all of them. The top ten clones hold about 5% of a sample with some 150,000 clones, approximately 80% of them seen once. Material: PBMCs, obtained after 24 months of ibrutinib treatment. This rearrangement joins TRBV28 to TRBJ1-2; D ambiguous. The sequence derives from a human donor with chronic lymphocytic leukemia. The CDR3 region is CASSLPTDWYGYTF. The CDR3 DNA reads as TGTGCCAGCAGTTTACCCACAGATTGGTATGGCTACACCTTC.